Listed below are T cell receptor beta chains from one sample, sequenced in a study of T cell changes during pregnancy in multiple sclerosis. The method was immunoSEQ multiplex PCR; TCRdb's version includes in-frame clones alone and lacks a portion of them. Here the sample spans 30,000 to 35,000 clones, 90% being singletons. Sample: CD8+ T cells from peripheral blood mononuclear cells, taken in the first trimester of pregnancy. The receptors shown here come from a female donor with multiple sclerosis, enrolled in a pregnancy study. The CDR3 runs from the conserved cysteine through the conserved F or W. D genes are given only for firm matches. Where a row states a size, it is once, few, many or the class of an expanded clone; other rows omit it.

cdr3_aa	cdr3_nt	v_call	d_call	j_call	clone_size
CASSLVLGTSYEQYF	TGTGCCAGCAGCTTAGTACTCGGGACTAGCTACGAGCAGTACTTC	TRBV11-2	TRBD2	TRBJ2-7	.
CASSLGQFLAHSNQPQHF	TGTGCCAGCAGCTTAGGACAGTTTTTGGCACATAGCAATCAGCCCCAGCATTTT	TRBV7-8	.	TRBJ1-5	.
CASSVDGQGPTEAFF	TGCGCCAGCAGCGTCGACGGACAGGGACCAACTGAAGCTTTCTTT	TRBV5-1	TRBD1	TRBJ1-1	many
CASSWDNDSYNEQFF	TGTGCCAGCAGTTGGGACAATGACTCCTACAATGAGCAGTTCTTC	TRBV6-6	.	TRBJ2-1	.
CASSLVLVRDEQFF	TGTGCCAGCAGCTTAGTTCTAGTTCGGGATGAGCAGTTCTTC	TRBV7-2	.	TRBJ2-1	.
CSVARTGTYEQYF	TGCAGCGTTGCGCGGACAGGAACCTACGAGCAGTACTTC	TRBV29-1	TRBD1	TRBJ2-7	.
CSAPTNTGELFF	TGCAGCGCACCCACAAACACCGGGGAGCTGTTTTTT	TRBV29-1	.	TRBJ2-2	.
CASSLFGGEGLGDTQYF	TGTGCCAGCAGTTTATTCGGGGGGGAGGGCCTCGGTGATACGCAGTATTTT	TRBV27	TRBD2	TRBJ2-3	.
CASRPGASYNEQFF	TGTGCCAGCAGGCCTGGGGCATCCTACAATGAGCAGTTCTTC	TRBV28	.	TRBJ2-1	.
CASREGSYEQYF	TGCGCCAGCAGAGAGGGATCCTACGAGCAGTACTTC	TRBV5-1	.	TRBJ2-7	.
CASSPRVGTGFETQYF	TGTGCCAGCAGCCCGCGAGTCGGGACAGGGTTCGAGACCCAGTACTTC	TRBV9	TRBD1	TRBJ2-5	.
CATQASGSIGDTQYF	TGTGCCACCCAGGCTAGCGGGAGTATTGGCGATACGCAGTATTTT	TRBV19	TRBD2	TRBJ2-3	.
CASSPLPTGGINYGYTF	TGTGCCAGTAGTCCGCTCCCCACAGGGGGTATTAACTATGGCTACACCTTC	TRBV19	TRBD1	TRBJ1-2	.
CASTPIAGAYEQYF	TGCGCCAGCACACCCATAGCGGGAGCCTACGAGCAGTACTTC	TRBV4-1	TRBD2	TRBJ2-7	.
CASSSPSGRAPDTQYF	TGTGCCAGCAGCTCCCCTAGCGGGAGGGCCCCAGATACGCAGTATTTT	TRBV7-9	TRBD2	TRBJ2-3	once
CAISEYSSHTDTQYF	TGTGCCATCAGTGAGTACAGCTCCCACACAGATACGCAGTATTTT	TRBV10-3	.	TRBJ2-3	.
CASSPWDSASTDTQYF	TGTGCCAGTAGTCCTTGGGACAGCGCTAGCACAGATACGCAGTATTTT	TRBV19	TRBD1	TRBJ2-3	.
CASSPPPAGFKNEKLFF	TGCGCCAGCAGCCCTCCTCCGGCAGGGTTTAAGAATGAAAAACTGTTTTTT	TRBV4-1	.	TRBJ1-4	.
CASSSTGNSYEQYF	TGTGCCAGCAGTTCAACAGGCAACTCCTACGAGCAGTACTTC	TRBV6-6	.	TRBJ2-7	.
CASSQVNGDEQYF	TGCGCCAGCAGCCAAGTTAACGGGGACGAGCAGTACTTC	TRBV4-1	.	TRBJ2-7	once
CASSLLGLADLNEQFF	TGTGCCAGCAGCCTATTGGGACTAGCGGATCTAAACGAGCAGTTCTTC	TRBV7-6	TRBD2	TRBJ2-1	.
CASTDRVHGYTF	TGTGCCAGCACCGACAGGGTGCATGGCTACACCTTC	TRBV9	TRBD1	TRBJ1-2	.
CASSLATSYEQYF	TGCGCCAGCAGCTTGGCGACTTCCTACGAGCAGTACTTC	TRBV5-1	.	TRBJ2-7	.
CASSLAAGTGYEKLFF	TGTGCCAGCAGCTTAGCAGCGGGGACAGGGTATGAAAAACTGTTTTTT	TRBV7-9	TRBD1	TRBJ1-4	.
CASSLVGTGSTDTQYF	TGCGCCAGCAGCTTGGTCGGGACTGGATCCACAGATACGCAGTATTTT	TRBV5-1	.	TRBJ2-3	.
CASSPGDRGPFMNTEAFF	TGTGCCAGCAGTCCCGGGGACAGGGGTCCTTTCATGAACACTGAAGCTTTCTTT	TRBV28	TRBD1	TRBJ1-1	few
CASSLSAGLSDTQYF	TGTGCCAGCAGCTTAAGTGCAGGATTATCAGATACGCAGTATTTT	TRBV13	.	TRBJ2-3	.
CASSLAQGAGTEAFF	TGTGCCAGCAGCTTAGCACAGGGGGCTGGCACTGAAGCTTTCTTT	TRBV7-9	TRBD1	TRBJ1-1	once
CASSLSSGPLAKNIQYF	TGTGCCAGCAGTTTATCTAGCGGACCCTTAGCCAAAAACATTCAGTACTTC	TRBV27	.	TRBJ2-4	.
CASSSGLKETQYF	TGTGCCAGCAGTTCGGGACTAAAAGAGACCCAGTACTTC	TRBV2	TRBD2	TRBJ2-5	.
CASSPSKERVDYEQYF	TGTGCCAGCAGCCCCTCCAAGGAGCGGGTAGACTACGAGCAGTACTTC	TRBV11-1	.	TRBJ2-7	.
CASSQDRTTGYNEQFF	TGCGCCAGCAGCCAAGATAGGACTACGGGCTACAATGAGCAGTTCTTC	TRBV4-3	.	TRBJ2-1	.
CASSLGSGRVNNEQFF	TGTGCCAGCAGCTTAGGTAGCGGGAGAGTAAACAATGAGCAGTTCTTC	TRBV7-9	TRBD2	TRBJ2-1	.
CASSLWGVADTQYF	TGTGCCAGCAGCTTGTGGGGGGTAGCCGATACGCAGTATTTT	TRBV5-6	.	TRBJ2-3	once
CASDRLAGGQGGEQYF	TGTGCCAGTGACCGACTAGCGGGAGGGCAAGGGGGGGAGCAGTACTTC	TRBV2	TRBD2	TRBJ2-7	.
CASTPRQGIIGAEAFF	TGTGCCAGCACGCCTAGACAGGGGATAATAGGCGCTGAAGCTTTCTTT	TRBV27	TRBD1	TRBJ1-1	.
CASSSRTSLSTEAFF	TGCGCCAGCAGCTCCCGGACATCTTTGAGCACTGAAGCTTTCTTT	TRBV4-1	.	TRBJ1-1	.
CASSPPIYGETQYF	TGTGCCAGCTCACCACCTATTTACGGAGAGACCCAGTACTTC	TRBV18	.	TRBJ2-5	.
CASSRSSAGTDTQYF	TGTGCCAGCAGTCGGTCTAGCGCGGGCACAGATACGCAGTATTTT	TRBV27	.	TRBJ2-3	.
CASSFSVYEQYF	TGTGCCAGCAGCTTCTCAGTCTACGAGCAGTACTTC	TRBV7-9	.	TRBJ2-7	.
CASRSGADTQYF	TGTGCCAGCAGATCCGGTGCAGATACGCAGTATTTT	TRBV6-5	.	TRBJ2-3	.